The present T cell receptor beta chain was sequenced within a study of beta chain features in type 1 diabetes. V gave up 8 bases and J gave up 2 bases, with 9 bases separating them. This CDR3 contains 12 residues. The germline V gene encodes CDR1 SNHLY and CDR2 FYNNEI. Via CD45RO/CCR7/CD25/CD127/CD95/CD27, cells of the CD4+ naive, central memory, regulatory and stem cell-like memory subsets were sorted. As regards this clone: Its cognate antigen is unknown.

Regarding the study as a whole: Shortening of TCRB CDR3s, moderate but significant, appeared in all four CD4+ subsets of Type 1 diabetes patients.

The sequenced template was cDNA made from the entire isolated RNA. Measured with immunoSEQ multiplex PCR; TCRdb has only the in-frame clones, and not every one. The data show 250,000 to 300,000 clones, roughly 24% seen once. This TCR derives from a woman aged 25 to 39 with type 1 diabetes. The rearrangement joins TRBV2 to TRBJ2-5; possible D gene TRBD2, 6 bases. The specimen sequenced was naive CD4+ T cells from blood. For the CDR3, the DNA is TGTGCCAGCCGGGAGCAGCAAGAGACCCAGTACTTC. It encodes CASREQQETQYF. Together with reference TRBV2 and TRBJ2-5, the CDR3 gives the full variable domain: EPEVTQTPSHQVTQMGQEVILRCVPISNHLYFYWYRQILGQKVEFLVSFYNNEISEKSEIFDDQFSVERPDGSNFTLKIRSTKLEDSAMYFCASREQQETQYFGPGTRLLVL.